The 19 T cell receptor beta chains given below trace back to one sample, sequenced in a study of regulatory T cells in long-lasting Graves disease. Noted time point: newly diagnosed GD, antithyroid drugs for less than 3 months. Preparation of the TCR library used RNA extracted from PBMCs. Construction of the TCR beta libraries employed iRepertoire HTBI primers in conjunction with Arm-PCR of CDR3 regions. TCRdb re-called the multiplex PCR reads with MiXCR, one entry per CDR3 protein. The sample consists of about 420,000 distinct CDR3 sequences, roughly 17% of them appearing once. These data were likewise used in another study, on T cells in Graves' hyperthyroidism and ophthalmopathy.

Sample: peripheral blood mononuclear cells (PBMCs), taken at new diagnosis, from a patient treated with antithyroid drugs. The receptor set was obtained from a woman under 30 with Graves disease.

V gene TRBV13 combines with J gene TRBJ2-7, with D unresolved. The length of the CDR3 is 13 residues. Trimming removed 1 base at V and 4 bases at J, with 8 bases between. Germline values: CDR1 PRHDT, CDR2 FYEKMQ (reference sequence). The CDR3 DNA sequence: TGTGCCAGCAGCTTAGACAGTCAGTACGAGCAGTACTTC. Encoded protein: CASSLDSQYEQYF.

This clonotype occurred many times. The chain's CDR3 is CASSFQQGIRRREKLFF. In nucleotides, the CDR3 is TGTGCCAGCAGTTTCCAACAGGGAATAAGGAGGCGTGAAAAACTGTTTTTT. This chain links TRBV12-3 or TRBV12-4 with TRBJ1-4, with a weak D call TRBD1 (6 bases). This CDR3 region has 17 residues. The V end was cut by 3 bases, the J end by 7 bases, with 21 bases between.

This clonotype showed up just a few times. The chain is built from TRBV5-1 and TRBJ1-5, with D perhaps TRBD1 (5 bases). From germline, CDR1 is SGHRS and CDR2 YFSETQ. The ends were cut back, 1 base at V and 6 bases at J, with 17 bases in the middle. The CDR3 spans 16 residues. The CDR3 loop is CASSLSGQGFSQPQHF. In DNA form, the CDR3 reads TGCGCCAGCAGCTTGTCGGGGCAGGGATTCAGTCAGCCCCAGCATTTT.

Only a few counts were recorded for this clonotype. The rearrangement joins TRBV7-6 to TRBJ1-2; a weak D match, TRBD1 (5 bases). The V gene's germline CDR1 is SGHVS and CDR2 FNYEAQ. V shed 0 bases and J shed 8 bases, with 16 bases lying between them. The CDR3 spans 15 residues. CDR3 region: CASSLASGPSDGYTF. CDR3 coding DNA: TGTGCCAGCAGCTTAGCCTCGGGACCGTCCGACGGCTACACCTTC. Full variable domain (remainder filled in from reference TRBV7-6 and TRBJ1-2): GAGVSQSPRYKVTKRGQDVALRCDPISGHVSLYWYRQALGQGPEFLTYFNYEAQQDKSGLPNDRFSAERPEGSISTLTIQRTEQRDSAMYRCASSLASGPSDGYTFGSGTRLTVV.

In this sample, this clonotype turned up a few times. The chain carries TRBV12-3 or TRBV12-4 and TRBJ2-7, with 13 bases fitting TRBD2. Losses at the gene ends were 8 bases for V and 6 bases for J; bases not matched to a gene: 4. CDR3 length equals 13 residues. CDR3: CASQGLAGVEQYF. The CDR3 DNA is TGTGCCAGCCAAGGACTAGCGGGAGTCGAGCAGTACTTC.

This clonotype was picked up a small number of times. CDR3 in amino acids: CSARKGSGTDTQYF. The CDR3 DNA is TGCAGTGCTAGGAAAGGTAGCGGCACAGATACGCAGTATTTT. The chain couples TRBV20-1 to TRBJ2-3; D perhaps matches TRBD2 (5 bases). Trimming left V 3 bases short and J 1 base short, with 11 bases between. The CDR3 spans 14 residues. CDR1 DFQATT and CDR2 SNEGSKA come from the germline V gene (reference sequence).

On this clonotype itself: This sequence may be a read error, since a much larger clone differs from it by one base. The J gene is TRBJ1-2, the V gene TRBV12-3 or TRBV12-4; 7 bases match TRBD1. The CDR3 sequence is 13 residues long. Here the CDR3 DNA reads TGTGCCAGCAGCCCGGGACAGCTCTATGGCTGCACCTTC. It translates to CASSPGQLYGCTF.

This clonotype was observed a few times. The V and J genes are TRBV15 and TRBJ1-4; no clear D. The V end was cut by 0 bases, the J end by 2 bases, with 10 bases between. The CDR3 is 16 residues long. CDR1 and CDR2 (germline): LNHNV, YYDKDF (reference sequence). The CDR3, as DNA: TGTGCCACCAGCAGAGATTTCGTGGCTACTAATGAAAAACTGTTTTTT. Translated: CATSRDFVATNEKLFF.

V and J are TRBV6-2 or TRBV6-3 and TRBJ1-2; D remains ambiguous. Germline V CDR1 and CDR2: MNHEY, SVGEGT. V lost 8 bases and J lost 3, with 13 bases in between. CDR3 length: 13 residues. The CDR3 is CASGMEVHYGYTF. The CDR3 DNA reads as TGTGCCAGCGGGATGGAGGTTCACTATGGCTACACCTTC.

There are a few counts of this clonotype. The CDR3 spells CASSTGFSYEQYF. CDR3 coding DNA: TGTGCCAGCAGTACAGGGTTCTCCTACGAGCAGTACTTC. V is TRBV2 and J is TRBJ2-7; D is possibly TRBD1 (6 bases). V gave up 5 bases and J gave up 0 bases, with 8 bases separating them. The CDR3 is 13 amino acids. Germline CDR1 reads SNHLY; CDR2 reads FYNNEI.

This clonotype was seen many times. This rearrangement joins TRBV28 to TRBJ2-3, with TRBD2 matching over 9 bases. CDR3 length: 17 residues. The germline V gene encodes CDR1 MDHEN and CDR2 SYDVKM. V trimming: 2 bases; J trimming: 6 bases; junction bases outside the gene matches: 12. The CDR3 loop reads CASSLTLRGGVSDTQYF. CDR3 bases: TGTGCCAGCAGTTTAACCCTCCGCGGGGGGGTAAGTGATACGCAGTATTTT.

At least ten counts were recorded for this clonotype. The chain carries TRBV13 and TRBJ2-7, with D unresolved. The CDR3 length is 15 residues. The germline V gene has CDR1 PRHDT and CDR2 FYEKMQ (reference sequence). Trimming removed 5 bases at V and 7 bases at J, with 21 bases between. The CDR3 sequence: CASSIGRNLLGEQYF. The CDR3 coding sequence is TGTGCCAGCAGCATTGGCCGGAACCTGTTAGGGGAGCAGTACTTC. The full variable domain, in which reference TRBV13 and TRBJ2-7 provide the parts outside the CDR3, is AAGVIQSPRHLIKEKRETATLKCYPIPRHDTVYWYQQGPGQDPQFLISFYEKMQSDKGSIPDRFSAQQFSDYHSELNMSSLELGDSALYFCASSIGRNLLGEQYFGPGTRLTVT.

This clonotype occurred a few times. This chain uses TRBV2 with TRBJ2-2; 7 bases map to TRBD1. The CDR3 runs to 15 residues. Losses at the gene ends were 4 bases for V and 5 bases for J; bases not matched to a gene: 7. CDR1 SNHLY and CDR2 FYNNEI come from the germline V gene. In nucleotides, the CDR3 is TGTGCCAGCAGTGTAACAGGGGTTAATACCGGGGAGCTGTTTTTT. It codes for CASSVTGVNTGELFF.

This clonotype was seen at least ten times. The chain employs TRBV7-9 and TRBJ2-1, with D possibly being TRBD1 (6 bases). The CDR3 runs 15 residues. V dropped 5 bases and J dropped 8 bases, with 19 bases sitting between them. Germline loops: CDR1 SEHNR, CDR2 FQNEAQ (reference sequence). CDR3: CASSPVRGPEDEQFF. The CDR3 DNA is TGTGCCAGCAGCCCCGTCAGGGGCCCAGAGGATGAGCAGTTCTTC.

This clonotype was counted many times. The chain employs TRBV5-1 and TRBJ2-5, with 11 bases that match TRBD2. CDR1 is SGHRS and CDR2 is YFSETQ in the germline V gene. V lost 4 bases, J lost 2 bases, and 7 bases stayed unmatched. This CDR3 spans 16 amino acids. Here the CDR3 DNA reads TGCGCCAGCAGCGACCCGGGACTAGCGGAGCAAGAGACCCAGTACTTC. As protein: CASSDPGLAEQETQYF. The variable domain in full, completed from reference TRBV5-1 and TRBJ2-5, reads KAGVTQTPRYLIKTRGQQVTLSCSPISGHRSVSWYQQTPGQGLQFLFEYFSETQRNKGNFPGRFSGRQFSNSRSEMNVSTLELGDSALYLCASSDPGLAEQETQYFGPGTRLLVL.

The chain joins TRBV18 to TRBJ2-1, with 12 bases fitting TRBD2. V lost 5 bases and J lost 6; bases outside the gene matches: 8. This CDR3 has 16 amino acids. Germline V gene data show CDR1 as KGHSH and CDR2 as LQKENI. The CDR3 is CASSDTTSGSFNEQFF. The CDR3 region has the DNA TGTGCCAGCTCAGATACGACTAGCGGGAGTTTCAATGAGCAGTTCTTC.

Only a few counts were recorded for this clonotype. This chain links TRBV24-1 with TRBJ1-2; D unresolved. The CDR3 is made up of 12 amino acids. Germline-derived CDR1 and CDR2 are KGHDR and SFDVKD. Trimming cost V 4 bases and J 4 bases, with 6 bases left between them. The CDR3 DNA reads TGTGCCACCAGTGACGGACTCTATGGCTACACCTTC. As protein: CATSDGLYGYTF.

The chain recombines TRBV5-1 with TRBJ2-7, with TRBD2 as a possible D gene (5 bases). The length of the CDR3 is 15 residues. V lost 2 bases, J lost 4 bases, and 16 bases lay in between. The V gene's germline CDR1 is SGHRS and CDR2 YFSETQ. In DNA, the CDR3 is TGCGCCAGCAGCTTCATGCACTCAGGAGGATACGAGCAGTACTTC. This codes for CASSFMHSGGYEQYF.

Note on this clonotype: A much larger clone is a single base away; this may be a read error. The chain links TRBV12-5 to TRBJ2-2; possibly TRBD1 or TRBD2 for D (5 bases each). This CDR3 region has 14 residues. Germline V gene sequence: CDR1 LGHNT, CDR2 FRNRAP. Trimming shortened V by 6 bases and J by 5 bases, and 13 bases separated the two germline ends. In DNA, the CDR3 is TGTGCTAGTGGGTCCGGGGCACCTACCGGGGAGCTGTTTTTT. This encodes CASGSGAPTGELFF.